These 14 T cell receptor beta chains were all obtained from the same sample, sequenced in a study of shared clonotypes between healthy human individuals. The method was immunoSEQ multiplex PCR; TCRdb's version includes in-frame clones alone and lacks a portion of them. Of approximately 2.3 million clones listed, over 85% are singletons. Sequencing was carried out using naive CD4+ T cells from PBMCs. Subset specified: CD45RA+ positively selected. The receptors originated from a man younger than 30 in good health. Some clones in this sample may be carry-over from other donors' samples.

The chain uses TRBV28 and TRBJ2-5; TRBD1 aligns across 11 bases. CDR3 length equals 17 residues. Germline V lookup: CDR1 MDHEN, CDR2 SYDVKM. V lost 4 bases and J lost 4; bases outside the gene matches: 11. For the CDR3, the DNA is TGTGCCAGCAGTTCGTCCCCGGACAGGGGGCCGAGAGAGACCCAGTACTTC. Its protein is CASSSSPDRGPRETQYF.

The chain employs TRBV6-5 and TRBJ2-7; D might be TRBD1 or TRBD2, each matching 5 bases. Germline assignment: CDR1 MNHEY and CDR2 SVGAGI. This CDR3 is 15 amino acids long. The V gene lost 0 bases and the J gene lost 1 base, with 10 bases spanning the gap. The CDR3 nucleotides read TGTGCCAGCAGTTACTCGAGGGGCAGATCCTACGAGCAGTACTTC. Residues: CASSYSRGRSYEQYF.

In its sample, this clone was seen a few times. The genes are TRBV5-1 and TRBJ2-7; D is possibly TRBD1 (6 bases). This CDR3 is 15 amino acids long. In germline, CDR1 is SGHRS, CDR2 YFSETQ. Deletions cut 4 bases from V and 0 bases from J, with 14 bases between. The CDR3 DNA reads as TGCGCCAGCAGCCCAGGACAGCCGAGCTCCTACGAGCAGTACTTC. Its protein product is CASSPGQPSSYEQYF.

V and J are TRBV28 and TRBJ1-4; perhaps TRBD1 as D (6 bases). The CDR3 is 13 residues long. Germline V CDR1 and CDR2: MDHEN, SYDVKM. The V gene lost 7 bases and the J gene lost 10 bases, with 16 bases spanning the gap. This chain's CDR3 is CASNSGAQGKLFF. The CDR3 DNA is TGTGCCAGCAACTCGGGGGCGCAGGGAAAACTGTTTTTT.

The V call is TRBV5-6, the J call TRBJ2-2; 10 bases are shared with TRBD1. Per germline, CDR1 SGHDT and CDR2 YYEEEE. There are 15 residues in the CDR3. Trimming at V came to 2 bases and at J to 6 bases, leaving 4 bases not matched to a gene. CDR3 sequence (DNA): TGTGCCAGCAGCTTCGGACAGGGGGTTTCCGGGGAGCTGTTTTTT. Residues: CASSFGQGVSGELFF.

The CDR3 loop is CASGTSGRPGELFF. The DNA for the CDR3 is TGTGCCAGCGGGACTAGCGGGAGACCCGGGGAGCTGTTTTTT. This chain connects TRBV2 to TRBJ2-2, with 14 bases that match TRBD2. After removal of 8 bases from V and 6 bases from J, the junction contained 2 bases not matched to a gene. The germline gives CDR1 SNHLY, CDR2 FYNNEI. The CDR3 contains 14 residues.

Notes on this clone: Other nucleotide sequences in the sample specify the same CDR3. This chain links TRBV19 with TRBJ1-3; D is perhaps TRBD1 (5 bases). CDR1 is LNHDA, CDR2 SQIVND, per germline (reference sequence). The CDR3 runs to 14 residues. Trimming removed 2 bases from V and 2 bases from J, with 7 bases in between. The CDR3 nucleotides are TGTGCCAGTAGTATACAGGGAACTGGAAACACCATATATTTT. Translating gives CASSIQGTGNTIYF.

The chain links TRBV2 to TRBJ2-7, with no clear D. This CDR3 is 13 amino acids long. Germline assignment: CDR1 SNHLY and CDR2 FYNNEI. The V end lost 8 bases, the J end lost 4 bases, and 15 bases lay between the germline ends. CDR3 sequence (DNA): TGTGCCAGCCTAAGGGCAGATACTTACGAGCAGTACTTC. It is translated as CASLRADTYEQYF.

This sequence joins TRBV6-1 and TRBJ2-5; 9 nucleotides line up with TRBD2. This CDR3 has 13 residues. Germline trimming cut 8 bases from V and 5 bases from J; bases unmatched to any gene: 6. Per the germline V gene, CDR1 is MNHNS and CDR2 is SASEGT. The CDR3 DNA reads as TGTGCCAGCGACGTAGCGGGAGTGGAGACCCAGTACTTC. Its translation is CASDVAGVETQYF.

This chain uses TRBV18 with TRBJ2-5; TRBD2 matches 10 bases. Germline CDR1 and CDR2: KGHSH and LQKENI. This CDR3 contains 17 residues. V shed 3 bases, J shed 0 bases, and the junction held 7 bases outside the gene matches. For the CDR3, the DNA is TGTGCCAGCTCACCCGGCCATAGCGGGAGGAACCAAGAGACCCAGTACTTC. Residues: CASSPGHSGRNQETQYF.

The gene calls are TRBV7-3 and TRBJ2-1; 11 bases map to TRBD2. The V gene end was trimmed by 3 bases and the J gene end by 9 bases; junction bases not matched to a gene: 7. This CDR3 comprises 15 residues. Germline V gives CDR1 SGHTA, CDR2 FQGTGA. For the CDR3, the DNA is TGTGCCAGCAGCTTCGTAGCGGGAGGGAACAGTGAGCAGTTCTTC. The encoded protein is CASSFVAGGNSEQFF.

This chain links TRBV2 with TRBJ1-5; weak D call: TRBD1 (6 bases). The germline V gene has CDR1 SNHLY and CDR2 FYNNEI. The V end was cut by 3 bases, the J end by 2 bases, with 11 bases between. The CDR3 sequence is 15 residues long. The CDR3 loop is CASSERGGGNQPQHF. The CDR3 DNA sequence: TGTGCCAGCAGTGAGCGGGGGGGCGGCAATCAGCCCCAGCATTTT.

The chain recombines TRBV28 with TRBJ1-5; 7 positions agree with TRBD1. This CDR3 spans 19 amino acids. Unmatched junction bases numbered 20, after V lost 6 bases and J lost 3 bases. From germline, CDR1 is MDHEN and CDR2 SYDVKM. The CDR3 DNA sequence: TGTGCCAGCAGCCTCCCGGGACAGCGTCAGACTTGGGACAATCAGCCCCAGCATTTT. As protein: CASSLPGQRQTWDNQPQHF.

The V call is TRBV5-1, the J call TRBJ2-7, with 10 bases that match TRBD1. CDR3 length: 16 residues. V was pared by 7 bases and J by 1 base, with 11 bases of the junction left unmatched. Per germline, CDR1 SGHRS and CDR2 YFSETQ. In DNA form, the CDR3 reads TGCGCCAGCCAATATTTGACAGGGGGCCTTTCCTACGAGCAGTACTTC. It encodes CASQYLTGGLSYEQYF. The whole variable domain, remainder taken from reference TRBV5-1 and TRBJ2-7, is KAGVTQTPRYLIKTRGQQVTLSCSPISGHRSVSWYQQTPGQGLQFLFEYFSETQRNKGNFPGRFSGRQFSNSRSEMNVSTLELGDSALYLCASQYLTGGLSYEQYFGPGTRLTVT.